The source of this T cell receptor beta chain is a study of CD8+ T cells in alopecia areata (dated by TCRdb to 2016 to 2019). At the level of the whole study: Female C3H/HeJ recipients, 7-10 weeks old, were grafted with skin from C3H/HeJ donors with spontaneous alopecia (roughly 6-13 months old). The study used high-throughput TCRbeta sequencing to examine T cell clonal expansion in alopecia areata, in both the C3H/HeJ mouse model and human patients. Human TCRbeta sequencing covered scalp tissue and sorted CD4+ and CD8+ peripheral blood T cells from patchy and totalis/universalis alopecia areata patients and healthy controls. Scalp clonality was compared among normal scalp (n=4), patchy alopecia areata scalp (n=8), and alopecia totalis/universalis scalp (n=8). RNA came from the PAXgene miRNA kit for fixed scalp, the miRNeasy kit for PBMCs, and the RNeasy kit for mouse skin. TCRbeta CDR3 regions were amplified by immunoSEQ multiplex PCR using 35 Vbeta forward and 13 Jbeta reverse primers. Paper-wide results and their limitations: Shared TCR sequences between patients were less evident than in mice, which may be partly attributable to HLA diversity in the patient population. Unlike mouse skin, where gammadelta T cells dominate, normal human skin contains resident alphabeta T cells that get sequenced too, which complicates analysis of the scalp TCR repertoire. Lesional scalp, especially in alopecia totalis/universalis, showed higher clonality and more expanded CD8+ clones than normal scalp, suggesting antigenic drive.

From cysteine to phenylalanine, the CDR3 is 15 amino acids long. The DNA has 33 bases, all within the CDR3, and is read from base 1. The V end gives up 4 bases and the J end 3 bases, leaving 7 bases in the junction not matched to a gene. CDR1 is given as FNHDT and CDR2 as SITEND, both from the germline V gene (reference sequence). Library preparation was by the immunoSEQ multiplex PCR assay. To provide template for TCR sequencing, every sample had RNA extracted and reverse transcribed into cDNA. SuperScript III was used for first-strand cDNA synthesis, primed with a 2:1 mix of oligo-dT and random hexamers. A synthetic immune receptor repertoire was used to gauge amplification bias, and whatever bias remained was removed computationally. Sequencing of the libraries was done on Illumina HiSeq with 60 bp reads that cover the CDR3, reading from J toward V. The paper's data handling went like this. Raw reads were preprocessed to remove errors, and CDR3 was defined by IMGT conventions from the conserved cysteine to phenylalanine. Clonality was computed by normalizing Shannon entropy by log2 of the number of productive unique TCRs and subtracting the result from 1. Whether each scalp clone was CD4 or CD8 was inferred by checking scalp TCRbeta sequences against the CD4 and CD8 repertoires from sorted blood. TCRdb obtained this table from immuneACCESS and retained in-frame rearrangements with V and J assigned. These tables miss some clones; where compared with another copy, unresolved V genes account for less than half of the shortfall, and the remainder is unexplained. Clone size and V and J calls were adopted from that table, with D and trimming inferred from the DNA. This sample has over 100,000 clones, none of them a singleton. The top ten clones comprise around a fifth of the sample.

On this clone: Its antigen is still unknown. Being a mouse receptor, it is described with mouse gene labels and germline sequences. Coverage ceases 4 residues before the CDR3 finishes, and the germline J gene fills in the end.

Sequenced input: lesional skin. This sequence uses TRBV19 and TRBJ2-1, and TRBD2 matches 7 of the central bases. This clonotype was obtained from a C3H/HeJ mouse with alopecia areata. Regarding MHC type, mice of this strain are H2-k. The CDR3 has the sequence CASSSKTGSYAEQFF. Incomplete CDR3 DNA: TGTGCCAGCAGTTCCAAGACTGGGAGCTATGCT.